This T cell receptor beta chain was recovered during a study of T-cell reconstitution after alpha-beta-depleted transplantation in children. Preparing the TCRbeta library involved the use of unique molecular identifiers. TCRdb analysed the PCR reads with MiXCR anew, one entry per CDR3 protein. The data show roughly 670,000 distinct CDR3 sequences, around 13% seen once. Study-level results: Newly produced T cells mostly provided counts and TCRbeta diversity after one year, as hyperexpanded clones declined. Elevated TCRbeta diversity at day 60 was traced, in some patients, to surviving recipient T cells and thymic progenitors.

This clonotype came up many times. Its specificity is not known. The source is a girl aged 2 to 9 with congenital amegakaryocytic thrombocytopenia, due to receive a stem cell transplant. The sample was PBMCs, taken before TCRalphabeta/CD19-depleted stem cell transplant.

CDR3 coding DNA: TGTGCCAGCACTCCCGGAGGGGGCTTCGCAGATACGCAGTATTTT. Translating it yields CASTPGGGFADTQYF. V and J are TRBV7-6 and TRBJ2-3; D is perhaps TRBD1 (7 bases). The CDR3 has 15 amino acids. The V and J ends lost 7 bases and 4 bases respectively, with 18 bases between them. Looked up from germline, CDR1 is SGHVS and CDR2 is FNYEAQ.